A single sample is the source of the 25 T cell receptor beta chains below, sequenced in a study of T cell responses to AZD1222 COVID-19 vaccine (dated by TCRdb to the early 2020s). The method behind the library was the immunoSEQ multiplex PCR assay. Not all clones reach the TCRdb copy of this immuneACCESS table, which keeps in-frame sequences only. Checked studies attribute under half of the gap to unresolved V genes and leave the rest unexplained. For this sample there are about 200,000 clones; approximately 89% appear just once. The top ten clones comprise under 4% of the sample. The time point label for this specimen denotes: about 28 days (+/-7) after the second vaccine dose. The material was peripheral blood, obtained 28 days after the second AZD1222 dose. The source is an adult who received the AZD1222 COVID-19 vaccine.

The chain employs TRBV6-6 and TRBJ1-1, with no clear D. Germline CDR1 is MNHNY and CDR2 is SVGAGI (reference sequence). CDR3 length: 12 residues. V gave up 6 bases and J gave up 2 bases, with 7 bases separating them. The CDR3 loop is CASRSGNTEAFF. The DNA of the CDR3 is TGTGCCAGCAGATCAGGCAACACTGAAGCTTTCTTT.

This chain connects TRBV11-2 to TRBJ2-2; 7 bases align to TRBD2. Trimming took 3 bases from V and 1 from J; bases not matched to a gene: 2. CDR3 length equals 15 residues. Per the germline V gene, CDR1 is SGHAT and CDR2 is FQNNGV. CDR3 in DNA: TGTGCCAGCAGCTTTCTAGCGGTGAACACCGGGGAGCTGTTTTTT. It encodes CASSFLAVNTGELFF.

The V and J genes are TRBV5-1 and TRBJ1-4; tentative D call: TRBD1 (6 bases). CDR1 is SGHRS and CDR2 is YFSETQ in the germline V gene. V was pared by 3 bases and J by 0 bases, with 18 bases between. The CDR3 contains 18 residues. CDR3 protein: CASSSGTLSLATNEKLFF. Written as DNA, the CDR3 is TGCGCCAGCAGCTCAGGGACACTATCGCTTGCAACTAATGAAAAACTGTTTTTT.

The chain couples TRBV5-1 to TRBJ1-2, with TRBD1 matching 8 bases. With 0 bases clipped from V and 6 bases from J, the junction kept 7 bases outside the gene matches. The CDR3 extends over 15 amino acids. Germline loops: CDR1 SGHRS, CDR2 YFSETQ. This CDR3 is CASSLAVNRGDGYTF. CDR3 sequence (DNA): TGCGCCAGCAGCTTGGCCGTTAACAGGGGGGATGGCTACACCTTC.

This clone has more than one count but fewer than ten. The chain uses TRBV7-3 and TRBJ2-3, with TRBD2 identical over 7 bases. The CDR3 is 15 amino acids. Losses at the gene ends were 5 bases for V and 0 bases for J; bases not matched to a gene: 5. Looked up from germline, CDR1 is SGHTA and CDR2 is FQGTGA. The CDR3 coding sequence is TGTGCCAGCAGCCCCCAAGCGGGGAGCACAGATACGCAGTATTTT. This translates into CASSPQAGSTDTQYF.

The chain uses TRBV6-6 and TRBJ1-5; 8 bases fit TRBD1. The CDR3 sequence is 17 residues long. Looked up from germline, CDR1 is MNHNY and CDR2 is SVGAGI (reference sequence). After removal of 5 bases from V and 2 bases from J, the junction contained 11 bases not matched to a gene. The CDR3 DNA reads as TGTGCCAGCAGTCCTCAGGGGGCCGTAAAGGGCAATCAGCCCCAGCATTTT. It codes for CASSPQGAVKGNQPQHF.

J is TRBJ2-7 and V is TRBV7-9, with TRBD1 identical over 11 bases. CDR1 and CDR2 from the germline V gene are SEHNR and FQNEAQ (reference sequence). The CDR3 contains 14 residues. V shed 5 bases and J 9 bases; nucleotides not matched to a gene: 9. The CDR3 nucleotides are TGTGCCAGCAGCGTCGGGACAGGGGGGATCGGGCAGTACTTC. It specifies CASSVGTGGIGQYF. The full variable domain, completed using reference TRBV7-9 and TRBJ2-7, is DTGVSQNPRHKITKRGQNVTFRCDPISEHNRLYWYRQTLGQGPEFLTYFQNEAQLEKSRLLSDRFSAERPKGSFSTLEIQRTEQGDSAMYLCASSVGTGGIGQYFGPGTRLTVT.

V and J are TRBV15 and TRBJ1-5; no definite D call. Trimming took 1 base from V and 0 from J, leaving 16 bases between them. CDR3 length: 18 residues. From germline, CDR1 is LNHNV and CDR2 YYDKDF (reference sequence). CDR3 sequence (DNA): TGTGCCACCAGCAGAGGGGAAGGGTCTGGATATAGCAATCAGCCCCAGCATTTT. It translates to CATSRGEGSGYSNQPQHF.

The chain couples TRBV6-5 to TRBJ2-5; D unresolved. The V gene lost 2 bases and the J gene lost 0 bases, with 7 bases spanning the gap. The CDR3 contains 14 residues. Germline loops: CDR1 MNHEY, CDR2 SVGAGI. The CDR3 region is CASSYPGYQETQYF. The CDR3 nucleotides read TGTGCCAGCAGTTACCCAGGATACCAAGAGACCCAGTACTTC.

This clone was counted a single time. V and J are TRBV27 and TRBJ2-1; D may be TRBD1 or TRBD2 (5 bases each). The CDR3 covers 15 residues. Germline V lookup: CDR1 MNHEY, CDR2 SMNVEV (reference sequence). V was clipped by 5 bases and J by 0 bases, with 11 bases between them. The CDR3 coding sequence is TGTGCCAGCAGTCCCGGGACGATCTCCTACAATGAGCAGTTCTTC. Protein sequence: CASSPGTISYNEQFF.

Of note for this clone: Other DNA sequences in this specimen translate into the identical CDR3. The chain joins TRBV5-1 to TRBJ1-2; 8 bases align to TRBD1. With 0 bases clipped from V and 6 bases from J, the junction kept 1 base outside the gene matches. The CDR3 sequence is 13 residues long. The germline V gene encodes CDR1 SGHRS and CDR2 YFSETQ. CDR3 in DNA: TGCGCCAGCAGCTTGGGACAGGGGAATGGCTACACCTTC. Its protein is CASSLGQGNGYTF.

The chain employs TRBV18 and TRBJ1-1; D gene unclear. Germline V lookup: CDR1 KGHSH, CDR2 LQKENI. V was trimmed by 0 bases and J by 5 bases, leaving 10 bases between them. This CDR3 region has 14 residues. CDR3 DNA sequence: TGTGCCAGCTCACCACCGGCAGGCGGGACTGAAGCTTTCTTT. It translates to CASSPPAGGTEAFF.

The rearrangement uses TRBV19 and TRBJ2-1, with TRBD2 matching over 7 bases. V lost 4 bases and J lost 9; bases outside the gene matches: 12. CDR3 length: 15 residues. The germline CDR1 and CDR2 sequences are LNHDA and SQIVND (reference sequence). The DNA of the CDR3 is TGTGCCAGTAGTACCACCCCGGGACTATTTGCTGAGCAGTTCTTC. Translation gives CASSTTPGLFAEQFF. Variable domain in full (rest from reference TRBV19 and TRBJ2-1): DGGITQSPKYLFRKEGQNVTLSCEQNLNHDAMYWYRQDPGQGLRLIYYSQIVNDFQKGDIAEGYSVSREKKESFPLTVTSAQKNPTAFYLCASSTTPGLFAEQFFGPGTRLTVL.

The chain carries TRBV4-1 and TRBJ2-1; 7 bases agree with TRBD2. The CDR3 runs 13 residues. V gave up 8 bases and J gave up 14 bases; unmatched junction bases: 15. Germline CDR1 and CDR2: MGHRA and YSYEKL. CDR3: CASGRVLAEGEFF. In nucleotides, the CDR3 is TGCGCCAGCGGACGGGTCCTAGCGGAAGGGGAGTTCTTC.

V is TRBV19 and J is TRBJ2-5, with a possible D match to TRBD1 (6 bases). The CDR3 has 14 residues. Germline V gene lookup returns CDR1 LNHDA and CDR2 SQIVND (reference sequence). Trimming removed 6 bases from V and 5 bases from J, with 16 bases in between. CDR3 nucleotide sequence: TGTGCCAGTAGCGGGACAATCCTGAAGGAGACCCAGTACTTC. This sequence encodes CASSGTILKETQYF.

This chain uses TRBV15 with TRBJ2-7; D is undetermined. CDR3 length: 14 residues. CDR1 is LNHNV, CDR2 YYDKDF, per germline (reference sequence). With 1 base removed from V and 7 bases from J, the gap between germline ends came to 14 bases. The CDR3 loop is CATSRGLPLAEQYF. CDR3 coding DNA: TGTGCCACCAGCAGAGGACTGCCCCTTGCGGAGCAGTACTTC.

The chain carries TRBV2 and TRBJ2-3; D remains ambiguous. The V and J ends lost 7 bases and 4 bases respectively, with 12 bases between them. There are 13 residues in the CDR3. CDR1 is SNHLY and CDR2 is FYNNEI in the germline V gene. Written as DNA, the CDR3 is TGTGCCAGCAAAGATGTGTTCGCAGATACGCAGTATTTT. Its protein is CASKDVFADTQYF. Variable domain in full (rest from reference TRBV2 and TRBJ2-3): EPEVTQTPSHQVTQMGQEVILRCVPISNHLYFYWYRQILGQKVEFLVSFYNNEISEKSEIFDDQFSVERPDGSNFTLKIRSTKLEDSAMYFCASKDVFADTQYFGPGTRLTVL.

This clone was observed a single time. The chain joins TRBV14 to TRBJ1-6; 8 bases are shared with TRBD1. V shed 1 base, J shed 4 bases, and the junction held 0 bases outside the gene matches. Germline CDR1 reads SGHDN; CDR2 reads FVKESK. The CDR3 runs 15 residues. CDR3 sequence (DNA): TGTGCCAGCAGCCAAGGGACAGGGTATAATTCACCCCTCCACTTT. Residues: CASSQGTGYNSPLHF.

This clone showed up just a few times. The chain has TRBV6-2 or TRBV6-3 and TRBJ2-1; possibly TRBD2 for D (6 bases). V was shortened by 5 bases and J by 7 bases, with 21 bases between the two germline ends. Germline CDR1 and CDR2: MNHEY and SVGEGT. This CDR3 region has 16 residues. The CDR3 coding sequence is TGTGCCAGCAGTCCCCGAGTCGAGCGGCGGGGTAATGAGCAGTTCTTC. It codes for CASSPRVERRGNEQFF.

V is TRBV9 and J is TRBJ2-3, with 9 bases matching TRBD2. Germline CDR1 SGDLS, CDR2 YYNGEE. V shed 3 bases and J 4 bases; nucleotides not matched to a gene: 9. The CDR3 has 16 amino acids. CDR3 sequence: CASSDSGSSSADTQYF. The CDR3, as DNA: TGTGCCAGCAGCGATAGCGGGAGCTCGTCGGCAGATACGCAGTATTTT.

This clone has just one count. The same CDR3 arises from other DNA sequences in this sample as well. The CDR3 loop reads CASSLNYGYTF. The DNA for the CDR3 is TGTGCCAGCAGTCTAAACTATGGCTACACCTTC. The chain is built from TRBV12-3 or TRBV12-4 and TRBJ1-2; no reliable D call. Trimming took 5 bases from V and 2 from J, leaving 3 bases between them. The CDR3 length is 11 residues.

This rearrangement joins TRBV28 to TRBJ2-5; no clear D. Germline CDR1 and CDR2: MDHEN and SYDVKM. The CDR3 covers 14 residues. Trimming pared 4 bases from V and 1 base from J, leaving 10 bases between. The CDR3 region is CASSYANGQETQYF. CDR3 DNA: TGTGCCAGCAGTTACGCGAACGGCCAAGAGACCCAGTACTTC.

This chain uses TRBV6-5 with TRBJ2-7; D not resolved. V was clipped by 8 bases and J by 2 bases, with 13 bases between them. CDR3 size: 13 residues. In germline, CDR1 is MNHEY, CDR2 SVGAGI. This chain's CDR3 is CASASRSAYEQYF. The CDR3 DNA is TGTGCCAGCGCCTCGAGATCAGCCTACGAGCAGTACTTC.

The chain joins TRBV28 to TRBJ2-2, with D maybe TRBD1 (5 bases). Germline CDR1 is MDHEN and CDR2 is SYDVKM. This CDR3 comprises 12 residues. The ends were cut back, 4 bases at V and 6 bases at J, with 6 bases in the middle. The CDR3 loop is CASSWGAGELFF. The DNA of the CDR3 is TGTGCCAGCAGTTGGGGCGCCGGGGAGCTGTTTTTT.

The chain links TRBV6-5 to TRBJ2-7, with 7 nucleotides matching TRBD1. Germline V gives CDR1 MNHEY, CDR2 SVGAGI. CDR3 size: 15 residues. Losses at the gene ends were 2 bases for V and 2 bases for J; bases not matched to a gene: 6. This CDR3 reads CASSYRDSPTYEQYF. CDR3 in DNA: TGTGCCAGCAGTTACCGGGACAGCCCGACCTACGAGCAGTACTTC.